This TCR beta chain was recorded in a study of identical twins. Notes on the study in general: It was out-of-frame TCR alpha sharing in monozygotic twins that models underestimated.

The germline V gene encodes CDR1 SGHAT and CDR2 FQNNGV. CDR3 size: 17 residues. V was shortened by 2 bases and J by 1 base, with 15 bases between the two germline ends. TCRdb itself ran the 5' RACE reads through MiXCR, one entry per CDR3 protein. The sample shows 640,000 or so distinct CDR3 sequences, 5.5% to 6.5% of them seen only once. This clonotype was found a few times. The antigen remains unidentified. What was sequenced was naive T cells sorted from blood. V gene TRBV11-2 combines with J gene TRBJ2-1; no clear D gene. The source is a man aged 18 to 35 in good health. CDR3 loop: CASSLNYDSQSYNEQFF. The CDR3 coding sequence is TGTGCCAGCAGCTTAAATTACGACTCGCAATCCTACAATGAGCAGTTCTTC.